This T cell receptor beta chain was observed in a study of T cells in Graves' hyperthyroidism and ophthalmopathy. Clinicians diagnosed patients from clinical symptoms, serum thyroxine and TRAb, thyroid ultrasound and orbital computed tomography. It was RNA transcripts that yielded the amplified TCR beta CDR3 regions. A set of HTBI primers served as the primers for a first-round RT-PCR of the TCR CDR3. TCRdb used MiXCR to reprocess the multiplex PCR reads, holding one entry per CDR3 protein. Seen here are more than 350,000 distinct CDR3 sequences, under 15% observed once, and the top ten hold about 31%. The CDR3 runs to 14 residues. Germline V gene sequence: CDR1 SNHLY, CDR2 FYNNEI. The V gene end was trimmed by 4 bases and the J gene end by 5 bases; junction bases not matched to a gene: 6. Many counts were recorded for this clonotype.

The TCR comes from a woman in her twenties or thirties with Graves' hyperthyroidism. The sequenced sample consisted of blood. The chain couples TRBV2 to TRBJ2-5; 8 bases match TRBD1. The CDR3 loop reads CASSVGRGHETQYF. The CDR3 DNA reads as TGTGCCAGCAGTGTAGGCAGGGGGCACGAGACCCAGTACTTC.